This T cell receptor (beta chain) was recovered during a study of T cell repertoires in cytomegalovirus infection (dated by TCRdb to the late 2010s). A note on the overall study: Recently identified HLA-C-restricted CMV epitopes, whose presentation resists viral immunomodulation, were targeted by peptide stimulations together with well-studied HLA-B-restricted epitopes. Donor HLA type was relevant to the analysis, as public TCR beta signatures indicated carriage of CMV infection together with the matching HLA type. The paper as a whole reports these results and caveats: In the ex vivo response, HLA-C-restricted CMV-specific TCR beta clonotypes were dominant, and in two of eight donors the single most frequent clonotype came from this HLA-C-restricted group. In both this cohort and an independent cohort of some 380 donors, the cumulative frequency of public TCR beta family members distinguished carriers of CMV infection plus the relevant HLA type.

V loses 3 bases at its end and J loses 5 bases; junction bases beyond the gene matches: 16. From the cysteine through the phenylalanine, the CDR3 covers 18 amino acids. Only the CDR3 DNA stays, 54 bases, in frame from base 1. The germline V gene gives CDR1 as MNHEY and CDR2 as SVGEGT. This specimen's treatment or condition label, interpreted: in vitro stimulation with specific CMV peptide epitopes to enrich CMV-specific T cells. Sequencing used an Illumina HiSeq 1500. TCRdb's own reprocessing of the public reads used fastp at Q25 and MiXCR and kept productive beta chains. Each CDR3 protein gets just one entry, which takes the most common genes and DNA from the rows behind it. Recorded for this sample are 550,000 to 700,000 distinct CDR3 sequences; under 45% of them occurred a single time. The top ten clones comprise around 46% of the sample. As regards this clonotype: The antigen it recognizes is unknown. No clone much larger than this one lies a single base away; base qualities are absent.

This sequence was found in a human donor in good health (CMV status not recorded). Some clones in this sample may be carry-over from other donors' samples. The sample here was cultured PBMCs, taken from culture after CMV antigen stimulation. The sequence joins TRBV6-2 or TRBV6-3 to TRBJ1-5, and 7 junction bases match TRBD1. Read as DNA, the sequence is TGTGCCAGCAGTTATTACGTGGGGACAGCCCTAGGTGATCAGCCCCAGCATTTT. The encoded protein is CASSYYVGTALGDQPQHF.